This T cell receptor (beta chain) appears in the sequencing data of a study of blood T cell repertoires in COVID-19. Study summary: COVID-19 samples, acute and convalescent, were from the United States, Italy and Spain. T cells, B-cell-depleted T cells, or PBMCs supplied cDNA or gDNA.

Germline V gene lookup returns CDR1 LGHDT and CDR2 YNNKEL (reference sequence). With 5 bases removed from V and 0 bases from J, the gap between germline ends came to 23 bases. The CDR3 contains 19 residues. In the study's own analysis: The assay estimated nucleated cells by amplifying reference gene primers. Sequenced by immunoSEQ multiplex PCR; TCRdb stores in-frame clones only, minus some. The D gene and trimming were derived from the DNA, and the V and J assignments and clone size from that table. The top ten hold around 13% of the sample, which has 91,000 or so clones, just over 85% seen once. J is TRBJ1-3 and V is TRBV3-1 (or the pseudogene TRBV3-2); D call uncertain. Sequenced: peripheral blood. The receptor was derived from a woman aged 55-69 years in a cohort sampled during active or convalescent COVID-19. CDR3 nucleotide sequence: TGTGCCAGCAGCTCCAGCAGACTCAACGCCCACTACTCTGGAAACACCATATATTTT. Translating it yields CASSSSRLNAHYSGNTIYF.